This T cell receptor beta chain was documented in a study of graft-versus-host responses after intestinal transplantation. Study-level background: Transplant recipients had multivisceral, liver-intestinal, or isolated intestinal grafts. Tacrolimus and steroids were given for 3 to 4 years to all recipients after anti-thymocyte globulin induction.

This clone is a singleton in its sample. As yet, its antigen is unknown. Findings and caveats of the study: Recipient marrow contained GvH clones, some of which appeared first in ileum or blood.

Libraries were prepared by immunoSEQ multiplex PCR; TCRdb keeps only in-frame clonotypes and omits some of them. The profile covers about 61,000 clones, with almost 95% appearing a single time and about 0.4% taken by the ten largest. Germline-derived CDR1 and CDR2 are SGHRS and YFSETQ. J was trimmed by 2 bases and V by 8 bases; bases with no gene match: 11. The CDR3 has 15 residues. This specimen was unstimulated CD4+ T cells sorted from spleen or lymph node cells, taken before transplant. This receptor was obtained from a human donor who was the organ donor for an intestinal transplant. The chain combines TRBV5-1 with TRBJ2-3; 7 bases fit TRBD2. CDR3: CASSWDYLFTDTQYF. The CDR3 DNA is TGCGCCAGTTCCTGGGACTATTTATTCACAGATACGCAGTATTTT.